This T cell receptor (beta chain) emerged from a study of Ad26.COV2.S vaccination and SARS-CoV-2 variants. Repertoires were generated with immunoSEQ multiplex PCR, while TCRdb's copy carries only in-frame clones and drops some. The sample lists about 280,000 clones; about 90% were seen once. The V gene's germline CDR1 is MDHEN and CDR2 SYDVKM. V was pared by 9 bases and J by 10 bases, with 19 bases between. The CDR3 is 14 residues long. Documented treatment: about 20 received Ad26.COV2.S at low or high dose, single or two shots; several received placebo; per-sample allocation not given. The samples date from day 63 after the first vaccine or placebo injection.

V and J are TRBV28 and TRBJ1-6; tentatively, D is TRBD1 (5 bases). The clonotype comes from a person aged 18-60 years who received the Ad26.COV2.S COVID-19 vaccine or a placebo. Source: peripheral blood, taken in a trial of Ad26.COV2.S vaccine versus placebo. DNA of the CDR3: TGTGCCAGTACCGGGACGGGGGAAGGATCACCCCTCCACTTT. Protein product: CASTGTGEGSPLHF.